The subject of this entry is one T cell receptor beta chain. The data originate from a study of Ad26.COV2.S vaccination and SARS-CoV-2 variants. On the study more broadly: Intramuscular Ad26.COV2.S doses were given once or twice, 56 days apart.

The treatment denotes: roughly 20 received Ad26.COV2.S at low or high dose, single or two shots; 5 received placebo; per-sample allocation not given. Day 63 after the first injection of vaccine or placebo was the sampling time. Its platform was an Ad26 vector, and its expressed antigen was Wuhan-strain SARS-CoV-2 spike. The CDR3 runs 13 residues. After removal of 8 bases from V and 8 bases from J, the junction contained 5 bases not matched to a gene. Germline assignment: CDR1 MNHEY and CDR2 SVGAGI. Repertoires were generated with immunoSEQ multiplex PCR, while TCRdb's copy carries only in-frame clones and drops some. The top ten clones hold more than 1.5% of a sample with 410,000 or so clones, 92% of them seen once.

Sequenced material: peripheral blood, taken in a trial of Ad26.COV2.S vaccine versus placebo. V is TRBV6-5 and J is TRBJ2-5, with 13 bases matching TRBD2. This TCR was sampled from a person between 18 and 59 years old who received the Ad26.COV2.S COVID-19 vaccine or a placebo. In DNA form, the CDR3 reads TGTGCCAGCCTGGGACTAGCGGGGATCACCCAGTACTTC. Its protein product is CASLGLAGITQYF.